Detailed here is one T cell receptor (beta chain). These data come from a study of blood T cell repertoires in COVID-19. The overall study: The study drew acute and convalescent COVID-19 samples from the United States, Italy and Spain.

The CDR3 consists of 10 residues. Profiling relied on immunoSEQ multiplex PCR, and the TCRdb table lists in-frame clones only, not all of them. The repertoire holds about 240,000 clones, with approximately 83% as singletons. This TCR was sampled from a woman in her thirties or forties with acute COVID-19. The genes are TRBV21-1 and TRBJ2-7; the tabulated D call, TRBD1, remains unverified against the DNA. TRBV21-1 has pseudogene status. Sequenced sample: PBMCs or T cells enriched from blood (not recorded which). CDR3 in DNA: TGTGCCAGCCGGGACAGCGAGCAGTACTTC. Translation gives CASRDSEQYF.